This entry features one T cell receptor (beta chain) sequence. Which antigen it targets is not known. No per-base quality is available; no much larger clone lies one base away. The same CDR3 also results from other DNA sequences found in this sample. The data stem from a study of shared clonotypes between healthy human individuals (dated by TCRdb to between 2020 and 2021). With regard to the full study: Three men and two women, aged 18 to 49 years, made up the cohort. To increase sequencing depth and limit assay-specific biases, TCR repertoire library preparation and sequencing were carried out by different laboratories using diverse techniques. Between about 0.85 and 8.9 billion PBMCs per donor were obtained by leukapheresis. Blood TCR repertoires of four to six healthy adults were deeply sequenced to estimate repertoire size and the extent of clonotype sharing between individuals. For each donor, three plates each were used for CD4 naive and CD4 memory, two plates were used for CD8 naive, and one plate was used for CD8 memory. On the study overall, not on this receptor specifically: Pairwise subsampling indicated that sequencing depth was expected to affect the degree of clonotype sharing among donors. Clonotypes shared by all four sorted-subset donors showed higher generation probabilities than non-shared clonotypes. Incomplete sequencing was indicated by rarefaction of sorted-subset datasets, despite the large sequencing depth. Roughly 5% of naive CD4, roughly 3.6% of naive CD8, approximately 2.2% of memory CD4, and approximately 0.39% of memory CD8 clonotypes were shared across a few donors. Estimated clonotype richness was generally larger for naive than for memory subsets. Sampling was restricted to blood, and TCR repertoires in tissues likely differ from the TCR repertoires found in blood. The small number of donors limited the genetic and exposure-history diversity represented.

The CDR3 runs 13 residues from the cysteine to the phenylalanine. The retained sequence is limited to the CDR3, 39 bases, with the frame set at the first base. Deletion took 3 bases off V and 0 bases off J, with a span of 6 bases between the germline ends. The germline V gene (reference sequence) gives CDR1 as GTSNPN and CDR2 as SVGIG. TCR CDR3 regions were amplified from genomic DNA by multiplex PCR using the deep immunoSEQ assay. Extracted genomic DNA from each cell subset was distributed evenly across all wells of several immunoSEQ 96-well plates, and each plate was treated as a replicate. Each replicate PCR for sorted subsets received about 0.2 ug genomic DNA, equal to about 30,000 T cell genomes. The purified libraries were quantified using a Qubit 3.0 fluorometer, sized with a Bioanalyzer 2100, and then quantified again using the KAPA Library Quantification kit. Every immunoSEQ 96-well plate was sequenced on a separate single-read 150-cycle Illumina NextSeq 550 flow cell. The study's own analysis went as follows. Because only junctional sequences without quality scores were contained in the immunoSEQ output, filtering matching that applied to full-length reads could not be performed. To assign V/J genes and CDR3, sequences were annotated against IMGT germline references using PyIR, a Python wrapper for IgBLAST v1.9. Reads with weak V/J assignments (E-value above 1e-6), missing CDR3, stop codons, out-of-frame junctions, or ambiguous translated residues were removed. A V3J clonotype was defined by an identical inferred V gene, J gene, and CDR3 amino acid sequence. The percentage overlap between two repertoires was calculated by dividing the number of shared unique clonotypes by the size of the smaller repertoire. Richness of each repertoire was evaluated using RTK rarefaction, the Chao1 estimator, and Recon v2.1 estimates of unobserved clonotypes. For all TCRbeta clonotypes obtained by the gDNA method from four donors, generation probabilities were computed with OLGA. TCRdb re-hosts the immuneACCESS table, in-frame sequences only. Its copies lack some clones; in the studies checked, an unresolved V gene accounts for under half of them, and the cause for the rest is not known. V and J calls and clone size are those listed in that table; D and trimming were worked out from the DNA. The table for this sample lists roughly 2.4 million clones; roughly 95% of them were counted only once. In total, the top ten clones hold roughly 0.13% of the sample.

Donors were healthy HIV-negative adults with no recently reported acute infections or vaccinations. Every donor was a Caucasian adult living in Nashville, Tennessee, USA. CD4+ T cells were enriched by magnetic negative selection, after which naive cells were positively selected on CD45RA and the negative fraction was taken as the memory subset. Blood was collected by leukapheresis, and PBMCs were isolated by Ficoll-Histopaque density gradient centrifugation and then cryopreserved in liquid nitrogen vapor phase. Analytical flow cytometry was used to check the purity and quantity of each magnetically sorted T cell population. From each sorted fraction, genomic DNA was isolated and quantified by UV absorbance on a Nanodrop 2000c.

Sequences were obtained from naive CD4+ T cells sorted from blood. The cell subset or site label here, explained by the study, means: CD45RA+ positively selected. The rearranged segments are TRBV30 and TRBJ1-5; TRBD1 is perhaps the D gene, given 5 matching bases. This clonotype was sampled from a man younger than 30 in good health. The CDR3 sequence is CAWSRDSNQPQHF. The sequenced DNA: TGTGCCTGGAGCAGGGATAGCAATCAGCCCCAGCATTTT.